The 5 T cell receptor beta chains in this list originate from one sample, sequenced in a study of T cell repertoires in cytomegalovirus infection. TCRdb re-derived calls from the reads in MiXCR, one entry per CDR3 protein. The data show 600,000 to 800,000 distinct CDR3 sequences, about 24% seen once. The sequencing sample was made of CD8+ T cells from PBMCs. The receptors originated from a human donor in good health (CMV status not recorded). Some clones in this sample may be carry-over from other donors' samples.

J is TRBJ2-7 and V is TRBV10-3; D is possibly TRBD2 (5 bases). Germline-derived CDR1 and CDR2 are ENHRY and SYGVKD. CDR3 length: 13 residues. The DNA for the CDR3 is TGTACCATCAGTGAGGGCGGCCGCTACGAGCAGTACGTC. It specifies CTISEGGRYEQYV.

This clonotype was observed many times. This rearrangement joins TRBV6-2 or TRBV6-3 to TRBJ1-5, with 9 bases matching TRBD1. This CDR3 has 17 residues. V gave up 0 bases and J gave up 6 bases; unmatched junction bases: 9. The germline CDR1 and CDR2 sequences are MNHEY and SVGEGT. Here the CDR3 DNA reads TGTGCCAGCAGTTACTCTCCGGGACAGGGTTTCGGTCAGCCCCAGCATTTT. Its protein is CASSYSPGQGFGQPQHF.

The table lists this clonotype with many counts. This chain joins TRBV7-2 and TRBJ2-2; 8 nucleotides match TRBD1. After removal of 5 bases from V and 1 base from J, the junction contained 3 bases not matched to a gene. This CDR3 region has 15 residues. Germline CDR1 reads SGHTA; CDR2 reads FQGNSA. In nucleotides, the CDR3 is TGTGCCAGCAGCCTAGGGACAGGGAACACCGGGGAGCTGTTTTTT. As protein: CASSLGTGNTGELFF.

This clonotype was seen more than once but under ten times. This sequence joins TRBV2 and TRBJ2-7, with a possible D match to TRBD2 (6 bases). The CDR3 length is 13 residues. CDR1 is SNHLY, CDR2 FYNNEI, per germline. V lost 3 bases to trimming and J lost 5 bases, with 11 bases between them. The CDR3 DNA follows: TGTGCCAGCAGTGACCCTAGGAGGGACGAGCAGTACTTC. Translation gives CASSDPRRDEQYF.

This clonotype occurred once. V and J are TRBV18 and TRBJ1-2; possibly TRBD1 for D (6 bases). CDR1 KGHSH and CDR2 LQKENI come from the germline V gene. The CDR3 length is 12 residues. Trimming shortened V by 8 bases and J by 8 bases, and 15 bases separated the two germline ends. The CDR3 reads CASHRDTLGYTF. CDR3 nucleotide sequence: TGTGCCAGCCACCGGGACACACTGGGCTACACCTTC. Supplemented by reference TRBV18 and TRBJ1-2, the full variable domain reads NAGVMQNPRHLVRRRGQEARLRCSPMKGHSHVYWYRQLPEEGLKFMVYLQKENIIDESGMPKERFSAEFPKEGPSILRIQQVVRGDSAAYFCASHRDTLGYTFGSGTRLTVV.